The 16 T cell receptor beta chains below were found in one sample sequenced in a study of T cell responses to AZD1222 COVID-19 vaccine. TCRdb's table, derived via immunoSEQ multiplex PCR, lists solely in-frame clones and lacks some. The data hold some 140,000 clones, with roughly 90% observed a single time. The source was peripheral blood, collected on day 0 of AZD1222 vaccination. The receptors here all came from an adult in good health.

The chain combines TRBV28 with TRBJ2-1, with 10 bases lining up with TRBD2. V shed 6 bases, J shed 9 bases, and the junction held 17 bases outside the gene matches. The CDR3 runs to 17 residues. The V gene's germline CDR1 is MDHEN and CDR2 SYDVKM. The CDR3 reads CASSKGLAGVRSIEQFF. The CDR3 nucleotides are TGTGCCAGCAGCAAGGGGCTAGCGGGAGTACGGAGCATTGAGCAGTTCTTC.

This clone has only a few counts. The chain joins TRBV9 to TRBJ1-3, with 7 bases identical to TRBD1. Per the germline V gene, CDR1 is SGDLS and CDR2 is YYNGEE. Germline trimming cut 2 bases from V and 6 bases from J; bases unmatched to any gene: 8. The CDR3 loop spans 15 amino acids. CDR3 residues: CASSVGGGIQNTIYF. The CDR3 DNA is TGTGCCAGCAGCGTTGGAGGGGGCATTCAAAACACCATATATTTT.

CDR3 nucleotides: TGTGCCAGCGGACAAGACTACGAGCAGTACTTC. Protein product: CASGQDYEQYF. The rearrangement uses TRBV18 and TRBJ2-7; D is possibly TRBD1 (5 bases). The CDR3 is made up of 11 amino acids. Germline V gives CDR1 KGHSH, CDR2 LQKENI. V lost 8 bases, J lost 3 bases, and 8 bases lay in between.

This chain joins TRBV19 and TRBJ2-7; 9 bases are shared with TRBD1. V gave up 8 bases and J gave up 4 bases; unmatched junction bases: 6. This CDR3 region has 13 residues. Germline CDR1 is LNHDA and CDR2 is SQIVND (reference sequence). The CDR3 is CASGQQGAYEQYF. CDR3 bases: TGTGCCAGTGGGCAACAGGGGGCATACGAGCAGTACTTC.

The rearrangement joins TRBV6-5 to TRBJ2-7, with D perhaps TRBD2 (6 bases). CDR1 and CDR2 (germline): MNHEY, SVGAGI. The CDR3 loop spans 15 amino acids. The V end lost 6 bases, the J end lost 0 bases, and 15 bases lay between the germline ends. This CDR3 reads CASRRLSGSSYEQYF. The CDR3, as DNA: TGTGCCAGCAGGAGACTTAGCGGTAGCTCCTACGAGCAGTACTTC.

The gene calls are TRBV28 and TRBJ2-2; tentative D call: TRBD2 (5 bases). The V gene's germline CDR1 is MDHEN and CDR2 SYDVKM. Between the trimmed V and J ends, which lost 4 bases and 5 bases, there was a span of 17 bases. The CDR3 consists of 16 residues. The CDR3 DNA reads TGTGCCAGCAGTTCATACACCCCTTCGGGAACCGGGGAGCTGTTTTTT. Protein: CASSSYTPSGTGELFF.

The chain is built from TRBV27 and TRBJ1-5; a weak D match, TRBD1 (6 bases). The CDR3 covers 14 residues. Trimming removed 6 bases at V and 0 bases at J, with 9 bases between. Germline CDR1 and CDR2: MNHEY and SMNVEV (reference sequence). The CDR3 sequence: CASRQGLSNQPQHF. In DNA, the CDR3 is TGTGCCAGCAGACAGGGCCTTAGCAATCAGCCCCAGCATTTT.

V gene TRBV7-2 combines with J gene TRBJ1-4, with D perhaps matching TRBD1 (6 bases). The CDR3 has 15 amino acids. V lost 5 bases, J lost 8 bases, and 18 bases lay in between. Germline CDR1 reads SGHTA; CDR2 reads FQGNSA. CDR3 sequence: CASSAYGGRAEKLFF. CDR3 bases: TGTGCCAGCAGCGCGTACGGGGGGCGGGCGGAAAAACTGTTTTTT.

The CDR3 nucleotides read TGTGCCAGCAGTCTTAGCTCCTACAATGAGCAGTTCTTC. This codes for CASSLSSYNEQFF. This rearrangement joins TRBV28 to TRBJ2-1; D ambiguous. The germline V and J ends were trimmed by 5 bases and 0 bases, with 5 bases remaining between them. Germline CDR1 and CDR2: MDHEN and SYDVKM. The CDR3 consists of 13 residues.

The chain recombines TRBV19 with TRBJ2-7; D remains unclear. Germline V gives CDR1 LNHDA, CDR2 SQIVND (reference sequence). With 3 bases removed from V and 5 bases from J, the gap between germline ends came to 11 bases. The CDR3 is made up of 13 amino acids. Here the CDR3 DNA reads TGTGCCAGTAGTATGGGCCCCCCGGACGAGCAGTACTTC. Residues: CASSMGPPDEQYF.

The J gene is TRBJ1-2, the V gene TRBV6-4; 8 positions agree with TRBD1. In germline, CDR1 is MRHNA, CDR2 SNTAGT. The V segment lost 1 base and the J segment 8 bases; nucleotides outside the gene matches: 9. The CDR3 has 15 residues. CDR3 sequence: CASSDLTGDRLGYTF. The CDR3 DNA sequence: TGTGCCAGCAGTGACTTGACAGGGGACCGCTTAGGCTACACCTTC.

This sequence joins TRBV19 and TRBJ2-2, with 14 positions matching TRBD2. CDR3 length equals 17 residues. The ends lost 3 bases at V and 4 bases at J; junction bases unmatched: 4. The germline V gene has CDR1 LNHDA and CDR2 SQIVND (reference sequence). CDR3 amino acids: CASSMGLAGVPTGELFF. CDR3 nucleotide sequence: TGTGCCAGTAGTATGGGACTAGCGGGAGTACCCACCGGGGAGCTGTTTTTT.

A note on this clone: At one end the junction does not follow the germline gene, possibly because of a read error. The rearrangement joins TRBV6-1 to TRBJ1-5; 8 positions agree with TRBD1. The CDR3 runs to 16 residues. Germline V lookup: CDR1 MNHNS, CDR2 SASEGT. CDR3 protein: CASREDRGGSNQPQHF. The CDR3 region has the DNA TGTGCCAGCAGGGAAGACAGGGGAGGTAGCAATCAGCCCCAGCATTTT.

The V gene is TRBV3-1 (or the pseudogene TRBV3-2), the J gene TRBJ2-7; no firm D call. Trimming left V 0 bases short and J 0 bases short, with 9 bases between. From germline, CDR1 is LGHDT and CDR2 YNNKEL (reference sequence). The CDR3 sequence is 15 residues long. CDR3 protein: CASSQDGSYSYEQYF. In nucleotides, the CDR3 is TGTGCCAGCAGCCAAGATGGTAGTTACTCCTACGAGCAGTACTTC.

This clone is a singleton in its sample. V usage is TRBV5-1 and J usage is TRBJ2-2; the match to TRBD1 covers 8 bases. The trim removed 5 bases at V and 3 bases at J, leaving 6 bases unmatched. The CDR3 spans 15 residues. The germline CDR1 and CDR2 sequences are SGHRS and YFSETQ. In nucleotides, the CDR3 is TGCGCCAGCAGTCCCGGGACAGGTGACACCGGGGAGCTGTTTTTT. This codes for CASSPGTGDTGELFF.

V and J are TRBV9 and TRBJ1-5, with 8 positions matching TRBD1. Germline loops: CDR1 SGDLS, CDR2 YYNGEE. The CDR3 runs to 15 residues. Trimming cost V 3 bases and J 7 bases; bases outside gene matches: 9. The CDR3 DNA sequence: TGTGCCAGCAGCGCTGGACAGGGCCAATACCAGCCCCAGCATTTT. It encodes CASSAGQGQYQPQHF.